The rows below give T cell receptor beta chains drawn from one sample of a study of T cell responses to AZD1222 COVID-19 vaccine. Clones were sequenced by immunoSEQ multiplex PCR, and TCRdb holds only the in-frame ones, with some missing. The sample consists of tens of thousands of clones, roughly four fifths of them appearing once. Sequences were derived from peripheral blood, sampled on day 0 of AZD1222 vaccination. The receptors were sampled from an adult in good health. CDR3s include the opening cysteine and the closing phenylalanine or tryptophan. A D gene is named only where the DNA matches it firmly. Not all rows give a size; the values are once, few, many and, for expanded clones, a class.

clone_size	j_call	d_call	v_call	cdr3_aa	cdr3_nt
-	TRBJ2-7	-	TRBV5-1	CASSDSYEQYF	TGCGCCAGCTCCGACTCCTACGAGCAGTACTTC
medium-sized	TRBJ2-2	TRBD2	TRBV3-1/TRBV3-2	CASTARGELAGRDTGELFF	TGTGCCAGCACCGCTAGGGGGGAACTAGCGGGGAGAGACACCGGGGAGCTGTTTTTT
-	TRBJ1-6	-	TRBV18	CASSPFPTGNNSPLHF	TGTGCCAGCTCACCATTTCCGACGGGAAATAATTCACCCCTCCACTTT
-	TRBJ1-2	-	TRBV3-1/TRBV3-2	CASSQAASGDYGYTF	TGTGCCAGCAGCCAAGCCGCATCTGGGGACTATGGCTACACCTTC
-	TRBJ2-7	TRBD1	TRBV5-6	CASSPEQGAIDEQYF	TGTGCCAGCAGCCCCGAACAGGGGGCTATCGACGAGCAGTACTTC
-	TRBJ2-2	-	TRBV27	CASSLGTNTGELFF	TGTGCCAGCAGTTTAGGGACGAACACCGGGGAGCTGTTTTTT
-	TRBJ1-1	TRBD1	TRBV24-1	CATSELTGGNTEAFF	TGTGCCACCAGTGAGCTGACAGGGGGCAACACTGAAGCTTTCTTT
-	TRBJ1-1	-	TRBV13	CASSEGLGILGTEAFF	TGTGCCAGCAGCGAGGGACTTGGGATTTTGGGGACTGAAGCTTTCTTT
few	TRBJ1-1	-	TRBV13	CASSRSLENTEAFF	TGTGCCAGCAGCCGATCCCTAGAGAACACTGAAGCTTTCTTT
few	TRBJ1-2	-	TRBV5-5	CASSLSQGNYGYTF	TGTGCCAGCAGCTTGAGCCAGGGGAACTATGGCTACACCTTC
-	TRBJ1-1	TRBD1	TRBV2	CASRGQGPTEAFF	TGTGCCAGCAGGGGACAGGGACCAACTGAAGCTTTCTTT
-	TRBJ2-7	TRBD2	TRBV10-2	CASSTLAGTSYEQYF	TGCGCCAGCAGTACTCTAGCGGGGACCTCATACGAGCAGTACTTC
-	TRBJ2-5	-	TRBV5-1	CASSYLASTPETQYF	TGCGCCAGCAGCTACCTAGCCTCCACCCCGGAGACCCAGTACTTC
once	TRBJ2-7	-	TRBV3-1/TRBV3-2	CASSQAGTYEQYF	TGTGCCAGCAGCCAAGCCGGGACCTACGAGCAGTACTTC
-	TRBJ2-7	-	TRBV12-3/TRBV12-4	CASSLGTVEQYF	TGTGCCAGCAGTTTAGGGACAGTCGAGCAGTACTTC
-	TRBJ2-3	TRBD2	TRBV30	CACQLAGGADTQYF	TGTGCCTGCCAACTAGCGGGGGGGGCAGATACGCAGTATTTT
-	TRBJ2-2	-	TRBV2	CASSRRGRDTGELFF	TGTGCCAGCAGCCGGCGGGGAAGGGACACCGGGGAGCTGTTTTTT
-	TRBJ2-6	-	TRBV7-9	CASSDPPSGANVLTF	TGTGCCAGCAGCGATCCTCCCTCTGGGGCCAACGTCCTGACTTTC
-	TRBJ2-5	TRBD1	TRBV5-1	CASRTGGIETQYF	TGCGCCAGCAGGACAGGGGGAATAGAGACCCAGTACTTC
-	TRBJ1-3	-	TRBV19	CASTKGGPGNTIYF	TGTGCCAGTACGAAGGGAGGCCCTGGAAACACCATATATTTT
-	TRBJ2-5	TRBD2	TRBV5-1	CASSSVASGQGETQYF	TGCGCCAGCAGCTCGGTGGCTAGCGGGCAGGGAGAGACCCAGTACTTC
few	TRBJ2-7	TRBD1	TRBV11-2	CASSSGQGSYEQYF	TGTGCCAGCAGCTCCGGACAGGGTTCCTACGAGCAGTACTTC
once	TRBJ2-5	-	TRBV12-5	CASGPPDRTQETQYF	TGTGCTAGTGGTCCCCCCGACAGGACCCAAGAGACCCAGTACTTC
once	TRBJ1-5	-	TRBV5-8	CASSPLRGVDQPQHF	TGTGCCAGCAGCCCTCTTCGGGGGGTGGATCAGCCCCAGCATTTT
-	TRBJ1-2	-	TRBV7-2	CASSLGHSSANYGYTF	TGTGCCAGCAGCCTAGGACATTCTTCGGCTAACTATGGCTACACCTTC
-	TRBJ2-3	-	TRBV9	CASSVVGWGGTDTQYF	TGTGCCAGCAGCGTAGTGGGGTGGGGCGGCACAGATACGCAGTATTTT
few	TRBJ1-3	TRBD1	TRBV20-1	CSASNPGQGNTIYF	TGCAGTGCTAGTAATCCGGGACAGGGAAACACCATATATTTT
-	TRBJ1-5	-	TRBV5-5	CASSLWGDQPQHF	TGTGCCAGCAGCTTGTGGGGAGATCAGCCCCAGCATTTT
few	TRBJ1-1	TRBD1	TRBV3-1/TRBV3-2	CASSQVAGGTEAFF	TGTGCCAGCAGCCAAGTGGCAGGGGGTACTGAAGCTTTCTTT
-	TRBJ2-2	-	TRBV4-2	CASSRPGTVGTGELFF	TGTGCCAGCAGCCGGCCCGGGACGGTCGGCACCGGGGAGCTGTTTTTT
-	TRBJ2-2	-	TRBV24-1	CATSDSMFLTGELFF	TGTGCCACCAGTGATTCCATGTTCTTAACCGGGGAGCTGTTTTTT
-	TRBJ1-2	TRBD1	TRBV6-5	CASLTGTNGYTF	TGTGCCAGCTTGACAGGGACCAATGGCTACACCTTC
-	TRBJ1-1	TRBD1	TRBV5-1	CASSSGQKNTEAFF	TGCGCCAGCAGCTCGGGACAGAAGAACACTGAAGCTTTCTTT
-	TRBJ1-4	-	TRBV5-1	CASSMGSNEKLFF	TGCGCCAGCAGCATGGGTTCTAATGAAAAACTGTTTTTT
-	TRBJ1-5	-	TRBV2	CASSAGQISNQPQHF	TGTGCCAGCAGTGCGGGACAAATTAGCAATCAGCCCCAGCATTTT
-	TRBJ2-5	-	TRBV4-1	CASSQLMGLDQETQYF	TGCGCCAGCAGCCAGCTCATGGGACTGGACCAAGAGACCCAGTACTTC
once	TRBJ2-1	TRBD2	TRBV4-2	CASSSSALAGVREQFF	TGTGCCAGCAGCTCCTCCGCCCTAGCGGGAGTCAGAGAGCAGTTCTTC
-	TRBJ2-7	TRBD1	TRBV24-1	CATSDLQGDEQYF	TGTGCCACCAGTGATTTGCAGGGGGACGAGCAGTACTTC
once	TRBJ2-1	TRBD1	TRBV6-5	CASSYRGDSYNEQFF	TGTGCCAGCAGTTACCGAGGGGACAGCTACAATGAGCAGTTCTTC
-	TRBJ2-1	TRBD2	TRBV29-1	CSVAGGDSNEQFF	TGCAGCGTTGCCGGGGGGGATAGCAATGAGCAGTTCTTC
-	TRBJ2-7	-	TRBV5-6	CASSSQGESYEQYF	TGTGCCAGCAGCTCACAGGGAGAGAGCTACGAGCAGTACTTC
-	TRBJ2-3	TRBD2	TRBV7-9	CASSPSGGAADTQYF	TGTGCCAGCAGCCCTAGCGGGGGGGCCGCGGATACGCAGTATTTT
-	TRBJ2-2	-	TRBV4-2	CASSQGQGRAGELFF	TGTGCCAGCAGCCAAGGACAGGGGAGGGCCGGGGAGCTGTTTTTT
-	TRBJ1-4	TRBD1	TRBV9	CASSGSGGFEKLFF	TGTGCCAGCAGCGGATCAGGGGGATTTGAAAAACTGTTTTTT
-	TRBJ2-7	-	TRBV7-2	CASSLSVSGRLSSYEQYF	TGTGCCAGCAGCTTAAGTGTATCGGGTCGGCTAAGCTCCTACGAGCAGTACTTC
-	TRBJ1-6	-	TRBV21-1	CASSKSRRMGAYNSPLHF	TGTGCCAGCAGCAAAAGTCGGCGGATGGGCGCCTATAATTCACCCCTCCACTTT
-	TRBJ1-1	-	TRBV4-1	CASSRTEGGSEAFF	TGCGCCAGCAGCCGGACGGAAGGGGGTTCTGAAGCTTTCTTT
-	TRBJ2-3	-	TRBV9	CASSLTHGTDTQYF	TGTGCCAGCAGCCTTACCCATGGAACAGATACGCAGTATTTT
many	TRBJ2-2	-	TRBV3-1/TRBV3-2	CASSRLNTGELFF	TGTGCCAGCAGCCGGTTGAACACCGGGGAGCTGTTTTTT
once	TRBJ2-1	TRBD2	TRBV4-3	CASSQQAGPYNEQFF	TGCGCCAGCAGCCAGCAAGCGGGGCCCTACAATGAGCAGTTCTTC
-	TRBJ1-1	-	TRBV29-1	CSVDTPNTEAFF	TGCAGCGTTGACACCCCGAACACTGAAGCTTTCTTT
-	TRBJ2-5	-	TRBV2	CASRVISQETQYF	TGTGCCAGCAGGGTGATCAGTCAAGAGACCCAGTACTTC
-	TRBJ2-5	TRBD2	TRBV6-5	CASSSGGAGVETQYF	TGTGCCAGTTCTAGCGGGGGGGCCGGAGTAGAGACCCAGTACTTC
-	TRBJ1-2	-	TRBV5-1	CASSLGTVHGYTF	TGCGCCAGCAGCCTCGGGACGGTGCATGGCTACACCTTC
-	TRBJ2-1	-	TRBV2	CASNEDTGYNEQFF	TGTGCCAGCAATGAAGATACAGGGTACAATGAGCAGTTCTTC
-	TRBJ1-3	-	TRBV7-8	CASSSTGSGNTIYF	TGTGCCAGCAGTTCGACAGGCAGCGGAAACACCATATATTTT
few	TRBJ2-7	-	TRBV2	CASRMGSFIF	TGTGCCAGCAGGATGGGATCTTTCATCTTC
once	TRBJ2-7	TRBD2	TRBV9	CASSVGGQGGSYEQYF	TGTGCCAGCAGCGTAGGAGGGCAGGGAGGGTCCTACGAGCAGTACTTC
-	TRBJ1-2	-	TRBV30	CAWSARVLTRYGYTF	TGTGCCTGGAGCGCACGGGTCCTAACACGGTATGGCTACACCTTC
once	TRBJ1-3	-	TRBV5-1	CASSLDRASGNTIYF	TGCGCCAGCAGCTTGGACAGGGCTTCTGGAAACACCATATATTTT